Following are 23 T cell receptor beta chains from one sample sequenced in a study of T cell responses to AZD1222 COVID-19 vaccine. The assay was immunoSEQ multiplex PCR, and TCRdb's table has in-frame clones only and misses some. The sample lists under 200,000 clones, roughly nine tenths occurring once. The sample was peripheral blood, taken 28 days after the second AZD1222 dose. These receptors all stem from an adult who received the AZD1222 COVID-19 vaccine.

This chain connects TRBV28 to TRBJ1-1, with TRBD1 identical over 7 bases. V lost 6 bases and J lost 5; bases outside the gene matches: 12. Germline V gives CDR1 MDHEN, CDR2 SYDVKM. There are 15 residues in the CDR3. CDR3: CASRFRGQVGTEAFF. The CDR3 DNA sequence: TGTGCCAGCAGATTTCGCGGACAGGTCGGAACTGAAGCTTTCTTT.

The chain employs TRBV5-6 and TRBJ2-5, with unresolved D. Looked up from germline, CDR1 is SGHDT and CDR2 is YYEEEE. V lost 4 bases to trimming and J lost 2 bases, with 18 bases between them. This CDR3 region has 16 residues. In nucleotides, the CDR3 is TGTGCCAGCAGCGGGTGGGCGATCTGGGTTCAAGAGACCCAGTACTTC. Encoded protein: CASSGWAIWVQETQYF. Supplemented by reference TRBV5-6 and TRBJ2-5, the full variable domain reads DAGVTQSPTHLIKTRGQQVTLRCSPKSGHDTVSWYQQALGQGPQFIFQYYEEEERQRGNFPDRFSGHQFPNYSSELNVNALLLGDSALYLCASSGWAIWVQETQYFGPGTRLLVL.

On this clone itself: Other nucleotide sequences in the sample specify the same CDR3. The chain uses TRBV6-5 and TRBJ1-1, with 7 positions matching TRBD1. Unmatched junction bases numbered 4, after V lost 7 bases and J lost 2 bases. The germline CDR1 and CDR2 sequences are MNHEY and SVGAGI. The length of the CDR3 is 13 residues. CDR3 in amino acids: CASTGTVNTEAFF. As DNA, the CDR3 is TGTGCCAGCACGGGGACAGTTAACACTGAAGCTTTCTTT.

The J gene is TRBJ2-3, the V gene TRBV5-1; D gene unclear. Germline V gene data show CDR1 as SGHRS and CDR2 as YFSETQ. The V end was cut by 1 base, the J end by 4 bases, with 10 bases between. The CDR3 extends over 14 amino acids. The CDR3 bases are TGCGCCAGCAGCTTGTCTCGTTCCGCAGATACGCAGTATTTT. Translation gives CASSLSRSADTQYF.

The CDR3 DNA reads as TGTGCCAGCAGCCAGGATGGGTTAGCGGGGGGGTCGGGACTAGATACGCAGTATTTT. This sequence encodes CASSQDGLAGGSGLDTQYF. The J gene is TRBJ2-3, the V gene TRBV3-1 (or the pseudogene TRBV3-2), with TRBD2 matching 11 bases. The CDR3 totals 19 residues. Looked up from germline, CDR1 is LGHDT and CDR2 is YNNKEL (reference sequence). V was pared by 3 bases and J by 5 bases, with 16 bases of the junction left unmatched.

This CDR3 reads CASSWGMNTEAFF. The CDR3 DNA is TGTGCCAGCAGTTGGGGGATGAACACTGAAGCTTTCTTT. The rearrangement uses TRBV14 and TRBJ1-1; D perhaps matches TRBD1 (5 bases). CDR3 length: 13 residues. Germline values: CDR1 SGHDN, CDR2 FVKESK. V lost 6 bases to trimming and J lost 0 bases, with 8 bases between them.

The genes are TRBV15 and TRBJ1-2; the D gene is possibly TRBD1 (5 bases). Germline V gives CDR1 LNHNV, CDR2 YYDKDF (reference sequence). This CDR3 comprises 15 residues. Deletions cut 1 base from V and 2 bases from J, with 11 bases between. Here the CDR3 DNA reads TGTGCCACCAGCAGAGCGGGGCAGGGAAACTATGGCTACACCTTC. Amino acids: CATSRAGQGNYGYTF.

The chain joins TRBV11-2 to TRBJ2-7, with D unresolved. The CDR3 is 15 amino acids. The V end lost 4 bases, the J end lost 2 bases, and 15 bases lay between the germline ends. Germline V CDR1 and CDR2: SGHAT, FQNNGV. CDR3 protein: CASSSAPQPAYEQYF. The CDR3 nucleotides are TGTGCCAGCAGCTCAGCACCACAGCCCGCCTACGAGCAGTACTTC.

The chain combines TRBV11-2 with TRBJ1-2; TRBD1 matches 10 bases. The junction had 8 bases not matched to a gene; V was cut back by 1 base and J by 6 bases. The CDR3 consists of 16 residues. CDR1 and CDR2 (germline): SGHAT, FQNNGV. The CDR3 spells CASSLVGTGTGDGYTF. In DNA form, the CDR3 reads TGTGCCAGCAGCTTAGTAGGAACCGGGACAGGGGATGGCTACACCTTC.

The J gene is TRBJ1-2, the V gene TRBV5-4, with D perhaps TRBD1 (6 bases). This CDR3 has 14 residues. Germline values: CDR1 SGHNT, CDR2 YYREEE (reference sequence). Deletions cut 4 bases from V and 7 bases from J, with 17 bases between. The CDR3 loop reads CASSLAARGLGYTF. CDR3 bases: TGTGCCAGCAGCCTTGCCGCGCGGGGGCTTGGCTACACCTTC.

V and J are TRBV19 and TRBJ2-1; either TRBD1 or TRBD2 may supply D (5 bases each). Germline assignment: CDR1 LNHDA and CDR2 SQIVND (reference sequence). CDR3 length equals 14 residues. Trimming cost V 5 bases and J 0 bases, with 8 bases left between them. The CDR3 region is CASSFGGSYNEQFF. CDR3 sequence (DNA): TGTGCCAGTAGTTTTGGGGGCTCCTACAATGAGCAGTTCTTC.

V gene TRBV28 combines with J gene TRBJ1-5; D ambiguous. Germline lookup yields CDR1 MDHEN and CDR2 SYDVKM. This CDR3 has 15 amino acids. Trimming removed 5 bases from V and 0 bases from J, with 11 bases in between. CDR3 protein: CASSLLGYSNQPQHF. In DNA, the CDR3 is TGTGCCAGCAGTCTTTTGGGGTATAGCAATCAGCCCCAGCATTTT.

The chain combines TRBV28 with TRBJ1-5; no clear D. In germline, CDR1 is MDHEN, CDR2 SYDVKM. This CDR3 has 16 amino acids. Trimming took off 1 base at V and 3 bases at J, with 13 bases between the two ends. In DNA form, the CDR3 reads TGTGCCAGCAGTTTATTGGGCAGTCAGTACAATCAGCCCCAGCATTTT. It translates to CASSLLGSQYNQPQHF.

The rearrangement links TRBV4-1 to TRBJ2-7; 9 bases are a match to TRBD1. The CDR3 is made up of 16 amino acids. The germline V gene encodes CDR1 MGHRA and CDR2 YSYEKL. V was pared by 3 bases and J by 1 base, with 7 bases of the junction left unmatched. In DNA form, the CDR3 reads TGCGCCAGCAGCCAGGACCCGGGACAGGGATCCTACGAGCAGTACTTC. As protein: CASSQDPGQGSYEQYF.

This chain connects TRBV18 to TRBJ2-1; 12 bases are shared with TRBD2. Germline V CDR1 and CDR2: KGHSH, LQKENI. Losses at the gene ends were 2 bases for V and 5 bases for J; bases not matched to a gene: 4. CDR3 size: 16 residues. CDR3 DNA: TGTGCCAGCTCACCAGATACTAGCGGGGGGAACAATGAGCAGTTCTTC. Protein product: CASSPDTSGGNNEQFF. Using reference TRBV18 and TRBJ2-1 for the parts outside the CDR3, the full variable domain is NAGVMQNPRHLVRRRGQEARLRCSPMKGHSHVYWYRQLPEEGLKFMVYLQKENIIDESGMPKERFSAEFPKEGPSILRIQQVVRGDSAAYFCASSPDTSGGNNEQFFGPGTRLTVL.

The chain employs TRBV6-1 and TRBJ2-4; D unresolved. Germline CDR1 reads MNHNS; CDR2 reads SASEGT. This CDR3 has 16 residues. V was shortened by 4 bases and J by 0 bases, with 13 bases between the two germline ends. CDR3 sequence reads: CASSGSGGLAKNIQYF. The CDR3 nucleotides are TGTGCCAGCAGTGGGTCCGGCGGTCTAGCCAAAAACATTCAGTACTTC.

The V call is TRBV7-9, the J call TRBJ1-1; 9 positions match TRBD1. V lost 3 bases, J lost 0 bases, and 5 bases stayed unmatched. The CDR3 runs 16 residues. Per the germline V gene, CDR1 is SEHNR and CDR2 is FQNEAQ (reference sequence). The DNA for the CDR3 is TGTGCCAGCAGCTTTAGGGACAGGGTGGTGAACACTGAAGCTTTCTTT. Protein: CASSFRDRVVNTEAFF.

The V gene is TRBV3-1 (or the pseudogene TRBV3-2), the J gene TRBJ1-1, with D unresolved. Germline V gives CDR1 LGHDT, CDR2 YNNKEL (reference sequence). Between the trimmed V and J ends, which lost 0 bases and 6 bases, there was a span of 11 bases. The CDR3 length is 14 residues. As DNA, the CDR3 is TGTGCCAGCAGCCAAGATGAGATACGGGCTGAAGCTTTCTTT. Translated, it gives CASSQDEIRAEAFF.

This chain connects TRBV7-9 to TRBJ2-1; D gene ambiguous. The germline V gene has CDR1 SEHNR and CDR2 FQNEAQ (reference sequence). With 5 bases removed from V and 10 bases from J, the gap between germline ends came to 12 bases. The CDR3 length is 12 residues. CDR3 sequence reads: CASSHQTAEQFF. As DNA, the CDR3 is TGTGCCAGCAGCCACCAGACGGCCGAGCAGTTCTTC.

V usage is TRBV11-2 and J usage is TRBJ1-4; D call uncertain. The CDR3 spans 16 residues. Germline CDR1 reads SGHAT; CDR2 reads FQNNGV. The V end lost 1 base, the J end lost 4 bases, and 13 bases lay between the germline ends. The CDR3 loop is CASSLGARSVNEKLFF. The CDR3 region has the DNA TGTGCCAGCAGCTTAGGGGCTAGGTCTGTTAATGAAAAACTGTTTTTT.

V and J are TRBV5-5 and TRBJ1-2; 12 bases are a match to TRBD1. Per the germline V gene, CDR1 is SGHKS and CDR2 is YYEKEE (reference sequence). The CDR3 has 17 amino acids. Losses at the gene ends were 0 bases for V and 7 bases for J; bases not matched to a gene: 10. This chain's CDR3 is CASSLVGTGGRPGGYTF. DNA for the CDR3: TGTGCCAGCAGCTTGGTAGGGACAGGGGGCCGACCCGGTGGCTACACCTTC.

The rearrangement uses TRBV29-1 and TRBJ2-6; no firm D call. This CDR3 comprises 15 residues. Deletions cut 4 bases from V and 0 bases from J, with 10 bases between. Germline V gives CDR1 SQVTM, CDR2 ANQGSEA. CDR3 sequence: CSVGAGNSGANVLTF. The CDR3 bases are TGCAGCGTTGGAGCAGGAAACTCTGGGGCCAACGTCCTGACTTTC.

V usage is TRBV29-1 and J usage is TRBJ1-4, with D possibly being TRBD1 (5 bases). Germline-derived CDR1 and CDR2 are SQVTM and ANQGSEA. The CDR3 runs to 14 residues. V was trimmed by 6 bases and J by 4 bases, leaving 15 bases between them. DNA for the CDR3: TGCAGCGTCGTAGTTGGGACCCATAATGAAAAACTGTTTTTT. Its translation: CSVVVGTHNEKLFF.